This T cell receptor (beta chain) stems from a study of response to subunit inactivated influenza vaccine. Study-level findings and limits: Few new T cells, the authors suggested, are recruited by each seasonal influenza vaccination.

MiXCR was run by TCRdb on the RT-PCR reads, yielding one entry per CDR3 protein. The sample lists hundreds of thousands of distinct CDR3 sequences, roughly 14% occurring once. This clonotype was seen a handful of times. What it binds is unknown. The V and J ends lost 6 bases and 4 bases respectively, with 13 bases between them. The germline gives CDR1 MNHEY, CDR2 SVGEGT. CDR3 length: 14 residues. V and J are TRBV6-2 or TRBV6-3 and TRBJ1-5; a possible D gene is TRBD1 (6 bases). This sample comprised PBMCs from blood, obtained around two weeks before vaccination. The receptor was derived from a man aged 45-65 years who received an inactivated influenza vaccine. The CDR3 sequence: CASRQGQMNQPQHF. The CDR3 region has the DNA TGTGCCAGCAGACAGGGCCAGATGAATCAGCCCCAGCATTTT.